The following is a T cell receptor beta chain sequence with its context. What it binds is unknown. Sequenced with the Oncomine TCR Beta short-read assay was DNA taken from cultured CD4+ T cells. TCRdb re-called the PCR reads with MiXCR, one entry per CDR3 protein. The data hold about 13,000 distinct CDR3 sequences, with roughly two thirds observed a single time. Specified treatment: approximately 11-day PBMC culture with coronavirus spike peptide pools or control peptides (ViraFEST assay). The data were obtained in a study of vaccination and CD4 T cells after COVID-19. Germline CDR1 and CDR2: DFQATT and SNEGSKA (reference sequence). The CDR3 sequence is 16 residues long. After removal of 1 base from V and 7 bases from J, the junction contained 10 bases not matched to a gene.

The sequenced material came from CD4+ T cells from blood, cultured in vitro. The genes are TRBV20-1 and TRBJ1-6, with 7 bases matching TRBD1. This clonotype originated in a human donor who had recovered from COVID-19. CDR3 sequence reads: CSARASPGTANSPLHF. The CDR3 bases are TGCAGTGCTAGAGCGTCCCCCGGGACAGCAAATTCACCCCTCCACTTT.